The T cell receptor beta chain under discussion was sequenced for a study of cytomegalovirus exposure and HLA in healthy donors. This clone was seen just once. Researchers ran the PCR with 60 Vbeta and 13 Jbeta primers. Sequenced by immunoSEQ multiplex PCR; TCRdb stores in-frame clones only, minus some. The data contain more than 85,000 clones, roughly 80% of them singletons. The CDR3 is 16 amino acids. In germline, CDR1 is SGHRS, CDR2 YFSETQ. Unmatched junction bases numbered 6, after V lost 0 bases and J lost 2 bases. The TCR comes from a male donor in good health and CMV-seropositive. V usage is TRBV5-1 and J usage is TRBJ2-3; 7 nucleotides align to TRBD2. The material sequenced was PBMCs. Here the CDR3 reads CASSLAAGLITDTQYF. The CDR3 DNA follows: TGCGCCAGCAGCTTGGCAGCGGGGTTAATCACAGATACGCAGTATTTT.